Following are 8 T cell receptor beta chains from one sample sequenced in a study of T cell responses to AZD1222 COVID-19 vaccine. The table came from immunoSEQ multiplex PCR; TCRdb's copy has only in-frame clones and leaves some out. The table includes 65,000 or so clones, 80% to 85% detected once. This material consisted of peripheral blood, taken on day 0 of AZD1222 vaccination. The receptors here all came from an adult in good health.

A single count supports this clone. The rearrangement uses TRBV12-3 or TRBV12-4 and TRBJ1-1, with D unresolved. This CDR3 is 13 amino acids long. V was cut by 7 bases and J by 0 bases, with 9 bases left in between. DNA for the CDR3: TGTGCCAGCACCTTACTTCTGAACACTGAAGCTTTCTTT. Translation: CASTLLLNTEAFF.

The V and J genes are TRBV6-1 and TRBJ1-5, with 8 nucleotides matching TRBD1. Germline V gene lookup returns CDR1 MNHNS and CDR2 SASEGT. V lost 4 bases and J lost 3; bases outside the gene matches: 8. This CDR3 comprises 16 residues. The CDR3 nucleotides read TGTGCCAGCAGTGTAAACAGGGGGTTAATCAATCAGCCCCAGCATTTT. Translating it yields CASSVNRGLINQPQHF.

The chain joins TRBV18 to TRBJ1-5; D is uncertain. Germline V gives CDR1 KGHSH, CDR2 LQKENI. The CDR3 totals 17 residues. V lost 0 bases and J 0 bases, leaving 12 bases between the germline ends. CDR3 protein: CASSPPNAGDSNQPQHF. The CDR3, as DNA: TGTGCCAGCTCACCACCGAATGCTGGGGATAGCAATCAGCCCCAGCATTTT.

Here the CDR3 reads CASSLGQFNYGYTF. CDR3 coding DNA: TGTGCCAGCAGCTTAGGACAATTTAACTATGGCTACACCTTC. The chain uses TRBV11-2 and TRBJ1-2; D is unresolved. The CDR3 sequence is 14 residues long. CDR1 is SGHAT and CDR2 is FQNNGV in the germline V gene. Deletions cut 1 base from V and 1 base from J, with 7 bases between.

DNA for the CDR3: TGTGCCAGCAGCGGATCAGGTTCCCGCGAGCAGTACTTC. Its protein is CASSGSGSREQYF. The chain carries TRBV11-2 and TRBJ2-7; D ambiguous. Trimming stripped 5 bases from V and 6 bases from J, with 14 bases between. This CDR3 comprises 13 residues. Per germline, CDR1 SGHAT and CDR2 FQNNGV. The full variable domain, rest sourced from reference TRBV11-2 and TRBJ2-7, is EAGVAQSPRYKIIEKRQSVAFWCNPISGHATLYWYQQILGQGPKLLIQFQNNGVVDDSQLPKDRFSAERLKGVDSTLKIQPAKLEDSAVYLCASSGSGSREQYFGPGTRLTVT.

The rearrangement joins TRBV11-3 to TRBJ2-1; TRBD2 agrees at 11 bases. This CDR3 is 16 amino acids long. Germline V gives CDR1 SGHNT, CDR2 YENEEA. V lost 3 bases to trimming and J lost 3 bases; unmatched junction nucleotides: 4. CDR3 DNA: TGTGCCAGCAGCTTTAGCGGGGGGGCTGGCTACAATGAGCAGTTCTTC. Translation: CASSFSGGAGYNEQFF. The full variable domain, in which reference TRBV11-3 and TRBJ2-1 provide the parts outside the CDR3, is EAGVVQSPRYKIIEKKQPVAFWCNPISGHNTLYWYLQNLGQGPELLIRYENEEAVDDSQLPKDRFSAERLKGVDSTLKIQPAELGDSAVYLCASSFSGGAGYNEQFFGPGTRLTVL.

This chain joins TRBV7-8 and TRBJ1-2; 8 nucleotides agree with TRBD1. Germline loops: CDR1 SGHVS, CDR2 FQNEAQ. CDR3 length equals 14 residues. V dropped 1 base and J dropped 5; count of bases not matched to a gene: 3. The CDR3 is CASSLGTGRYGYTF. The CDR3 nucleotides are TGTGCCAGCAGCTTAGGGACAGGGAGATATGGCTACACCTTC.

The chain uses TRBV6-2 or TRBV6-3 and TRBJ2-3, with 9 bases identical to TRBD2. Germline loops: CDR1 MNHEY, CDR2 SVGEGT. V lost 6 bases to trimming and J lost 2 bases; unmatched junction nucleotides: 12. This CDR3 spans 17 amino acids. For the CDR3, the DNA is TGTGCCAGCAGCCGCGGTAGGGTAGCGGGGGTCACAGATACGCAGTATTTT. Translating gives CASSRGRVAGVTDTQYF.